The present TCR beta chain was sequenced within a study of cytomegalovirus exposure and HLA in healthy donors. In germline, CDR1 is GTSNPN, CDR2 SVGIG (reference sequence). The CDR3 is 11 residues long. V was pared by 6 bases and J by 6 bases, with 11 bases between. PCR involved 60 Vbeta and 13 Jbeta primers. The data were produced by immunoSEQ multiplex PCR, yet TCRdb's version contains in-frame clones alone and is incomplete. The sample has 150,000 to 200,000 clones. The receptor's source is a man aged 30-40 years in good health and CMV-seronegative. The V and J genes are TRBV30 and TRBJ1-1; D is possibly TRBD1 (6 bases). Material: PBMCs. CDR3 in DNA: TGTGCCTGCCGGACAGCCTCTGAAGCTTTCTTT. Protein sequence: CACRTASEAFF.